The next 21 T cell receptor beta chains were all read from a single sample in a study of OX40 agonist ivuxolimab in advanced cancers. Clones were read by immunoSEQ multiplex PCR, and TCRdb kept only the in-frame ones, dropping some. The sample carries about 88,000 clones, 85% recorded once. The sequenced sample was CD4+ or CD8+ T cells sorted from blood, obtained in a trial of the OX40 agonist ivuxolimab. All receptors come from an adult with an advanced solid tumor such as melanoma, head and neck, liver or kidney cancer.

The chain employs TRBV7-9 and TRBJ2-5, with TRBD1 as a possible D gene (5 bases). Germline V CDR1 and CDR2: SEHNR, FQNEAQ (reference sequence). The length of the CDR3 is 14 residues. V was pared by 4 bases and J by 0 bases, with 9 bases between. The chain's CDR3 is CASSSQGYQETQYF. The DNA for the CDR3 is TGTGCCAGCAGCTCCCAGGGCTACCAAGAGACCCAGTACTTC. Variable domain in full (rest from reference TRBV7-9 and TRBJ2-5): DTGVSQNPRHKITKRGQNVTFRCDPISEHNRLYWYRQTLGQGPEFLTYFQNEAQLEKSRLLSDRFSAERPKGSFSTLEIQRTEQGDSAMYLCASSSQGYQETQYFGPGTRLLVL.

The chain employs TRBV6-6 and TRBJ1-2; weak D call: TRBD1 (5 bases). The CDR3 is 14 residues long. V lost 0 bases and J 4 bases, leaving 9 bases between the germline ends. Germline V lookup: CDR1 MNHNY, CDR2 SVGAGI (reference sequence). CDR3 nucleotide sequence: TGTGCCAGCAGTTACTCGGGGGGACCCTATGGCTACACCTTC. Translating gives CASSYSGGPYGYTF.

V is TRBV5-4 and J is TRBJ2-3; possible D gene TRBD1, 5 bases. Deletions cut 4 bases from V and 3 bases from J, with 18 bases between. The CDR3 contains 16 residues. CDR1 SGHNT and CDR2 YYREEE come from the germline V gene (reference sequence). CDR3 residues: CASSPWRQTGTDTQYF. CDR3 in DNA: TGTGCCAGCAGCCCATGGAGACAGACCGGTACAGATACGCAGTATTTT.

The chain joins TRBV6-1 to TRBJ1-3; D may be TRBD1 (5 bases). Between the trimmed V and J ends, which lost 2 bases and 0 bases, there was a span of 5 bases. The CDR3 extends over 14 amino acids. Germline CDR1 and CDR2: MNHNS and SASEGT. Here the CDR3 DNA reads TGTGCCAGCAGTGAACAGGGCTCTGGAAACACCATATATTTT. This gives the protein CASSEQGSGNTIYF.

This clone occurred a few times. V gene TRBV5-4 combines with J gene TRBJ2-5, with D perhaps matching TRBD1 or TRBD2 (5 bases each). Germline CDR1 reads SGHNT; CDR2 reads YYREEE (reference sequence). V dropped 2 bases and J dropped 4 bases, with 6 bases sitting between them. The CDR3 extends over 12 amino acids. CDR3 nucleotide sequence: TGTGCCAGCAGCTTTGGGGGAGAGACCCAGTACTTC. As protein: CASSFGGETQYF.

The chain carries TRBV5-1 and TRBJ2-3; 8 bases fit TRBD1. With 4 bases clipped from V and 6 bases from J, the junction kept 7 bases outside the gene matches. The CDR3 covers 14 residues. CDR1 and CDR2 from the germline V gene are SGHRS and YFSETQ. This chain's CDR3 is CASSPGQGTDTQYF. The CDR3 nucleotides are TGCGCCAGCAGCCCAGGACAGGGTACCGATACGCAGTATTTT. Based on the CDR3 plus reference TRBV5-1 and TRBJ2-3, the full variable domain is KAGVTQTPRYLIKTRGQQVTLSCSPISGHRSVSWYQQTPGQGLQFLFEYFSETQRNKGNFPGRFSGRQFSNSRSEMNVSTLELGDSALYLCASSPGQGTDTQYFGPGTRLTVL.

This clone was found a few times. V is TRBV19 and J is TRBJ1-1; D gene unclear. V was cut by 6 bases and J by 7 bases, with 12 bases left in between. The CDR3 runs to 12 residues. Per germline, CDR1 LNHDA and CDR2 SQIVND (reference sequence). The chain's CDR3 is CASRSRAGEAFF. DNA of the CDR3: TGTGCCAGTAGGTCCCGGGCCGGTGAAGCTTTCTTT.

The CDR3 reads CASSRGGAYNSPLHF. The CDR3 coding sequence is TGTGCCAGCAGCCGGGGGGGTGCCTATAATTCACCCCTCCACTTT. The rearrangement links TRBV28 to TRBJ1-6; TRBD1 might be the D (5 bases). CDR3 size: 15 residues. Trimming took 6 bases from V and 2 from J, leaving 11 bases between them. Germline V gene sequence: CDR1 MDHEN, CDR2 SYDVKM.

In this sample, this clone turned up a few times. The V gene is TRBV4-1, the J gene TRBJ1-1; weak D call: TRBD1 (5 bases). Germline V gene sequence: CDR1 MGHRA, CDR2 YSYEKL. The CDR3 is 16 amino acids. Trimming shortened V by 2 bases and J by 5 bases, and 18 bases separated the two germline ends. CDR3 in DNA: TGCGCCAGCAGCCAACCTGGGCGGCGGGGGATGACTGAAGCTTTCTTT. Translation: CASSQPGRRGMTEAFF.

This clone was recorded a few times. The chain recombines TRBV11-2 with TRBJ2-7; TRBD2 is a possible D gene (5 bases). The germline CDR1 and CDR2 sequences are SGHAT and FQNNGV. V gave up 8 bases and J gave up 6 bases, with 11 bases separating them. The CDR3 covers 11 residues. Here the CDR3 DNA reads TGTGCCAGCGGAGGACCATTCGAGCAGTACTTC. This sequence encodes CASGGPFEQYF.

This clone was counted once. The rearrangement uses TRBV7-2 and TRBJ2-7; 8 bases match TRBD1. Losses at the gene ends were 4 bases for V and 6 bases for J; bases not matched to a gene: 5. Germline V gives CDR1 SGHTA, CDR2 FQGNSA. The CDR3 covers 13 residues. The CDR3 reads CASSSDRVGEQYF. The DNA for the CDR3 is TGTGCCAGCAGCTCGGACAGGGTGGGCGAGCAGTACTTC.

The rearrangement uses TRBV28 and TRBJ1-1; the D is unclear. The CDR3 length is 11 residues. Germline V gene data show CDR1 as MDHEN and CDR2 as SYDVKM. The V and J ends lost 1 base and 7 bases respectively, with 4 bases between them. For the CDR3, the DNA is TGTGCCAGCAGTTTATCTGATGAAGCTTTCTTT. Residues: CASSLSDEAFF.

The sample holds a few counts of this clone. This chain joins TRBV11-2 and TRBJ2-1, with a tentative D call TRBD2 (6 bases). The germline gives CDR1 SGHAT, CDR2 FQNNGV. Trimming took off 5 bases at V and 5 bases at J, with 16 bases between the two ends. The CDR3 is made up of 15 amino acids. The CDR3 spells CASSLRGGTDNEQFF. In DNA, the CDR3 is TGTGCCAGCAGCCTGAGGGGCGGGACGGACAATGAGCAGTTCTTC.

This chain links TRBV9 with TRBJ2-3, with TRBD1 identical over 10 bases. The length of the CDR3 is 15 residues. The J segment lost 5 bases and the V segment lost 0 bases, leaving 3 bases of the junction unmatched. Germline V gene lookup returns CDR1 SGDLS and CDR2 YYNGEE. This chain's CDR3 is CASSVGGTGVDTQYF. In DNA, the CDR3 is TGTGCCAGCAGCGTAGGGGGGACAGGGGTAGATACGCAGTATTTT.

V usage is TRBV19 and J usage is TRBJ2-1; D is unresolved. This CDR3 region has 19 residues. The germline V gene has CDR1 LNHDA and CDR2 SQIVND (reference sequence). V lost 8 bases to trimming and J lost 0 bases, with 26 bases between them. The CDR3: CASSHRTGTFKASYNEQFF. The CDR3 nucleotides read TGTGCCAGTTCGCATCGTACGGGCACCTTTAAGGCCTCCTACAATGAGCAGTTCTTC.

The genes are TRBV4-2 and TRBJ2-1; 11 nucleotides align to TRBD2. The germline CDR1 and CDR2 sequences are LGHNA and YNFKEQ. The J segment lost 6 bases and the V segment lost 4 bases, leaving 20 bases of the junction unmatched. This CDR3 is built from 20 residues. CDR3 nucleotide sequence: TGTGCCAGCAGCCCAAAATGGGGGCCGGGACTAGCGGTTGGTGTCAATGAGCAGTTCTTC. Its protein is CASSPKWGPGLAVGVNEQFF.

The chain employs TRBV5-5 and TRBJ2-3; D tentatively fits TRBD1 or TRBD2 (5 bases each). Germline lookup yields CDR1 SGHKS and CDR2 YYEKEE (reference sequence). The CDR3 has 14 residues. V lost 1 base and J 6 bases, leaving 12 bases between the germline ends. The CDR3 DNA reads as TGTGCCAGCAGCTTGTTTTCAGGGACGGATACGCAGTATTTT. It is translated as CASSLFSGTDTQYF.

The rearrangement uses TRBV6-5 and TRBJ2-4; possibly TRBD2 for D (6 bases). V lost 5 bases and J 0 bases, leaving 11 bases between the germline ends. The germline V gene has CDR1 MNHEY and CDR2 SVGAGI. This CDR3 region has 15 residues. The CDR3 sequence: CASSGTLLAKNIQYF. CDR3 DNA: TGTGCCAGCAGTGGGACTTTACTAGCCAAAAACATTCAGTACTTC.

The chain combines TRBV9 with TRBJ1-1; D is unclear. V was pared by 0 bases and J by 4 bases, with 13 bases between. Germline V gene sequence: CDR1 SGDLS, CDR2 YYNGEE. This CDR3 comprises 15 residues. In DNA, the CDR3 is TGTGCCAGCAGCGTAGTTCCAGAGAAGTTCACTGAAGCTTTCTTT. Translation: CASSVVPEKFTEAFF.

This chain uses TRBV19 with TRBJ1-1; 8 bases match TRBD1. The V gene end was trimmed by 3 bases and the J gene end by 4 bases; junction bases not matched to a gene: 1. The CDR3 has 13 amino acids. CDR1 and CDR2 (germline): LNHDA, SQIVND (reference sequence). The CDR3 coding sequence is TGTGCCAGTAGTATTACAGGGGGCACTGAAGCTTTCTTT. Amino acids: CASSITGGTEAFF.

This clone occurred a few times. It is unclear where the CDR3 begins or ends on the DNA, so no DNA is shown, and the CDR3 is as TCRdb lists it. The chain joins TRBV27 to TRBJ2-2; the table calls TRBD2, which could not be checked here. The CDR3 length is 15 residues, termini included. CDR1 and CDR2 (germline): MNHEY, SMNVEV (reference sequence). The CDR3 here is CASSSSGGITGELFF.